A single sample is the source of the 2 T cell receptor beta chains below, sequenced in a study of spatial heterogeneity in lung cancer. TCRdb analysed the 5' RACE reads with MiXCR anew, one entry per CDR3 protein. This table has about 52,000 distinct CDR3 sequences, roughly 7.4% appearing once. Time point here: blood at routine non-recurrence follow-up after resection. Whole RNA, isolated from tumor, nontumor lung or frozen PBMC, was sequenced without prior sorting. The sequenced sample was PBMCs, obtained at follow-up. The receptors were gathered from a female donor with early-stage non-small cell lung cancer.

This clonotype was seen repeatedly, ten times or more. This chain links TRBV6-2 or TRBV6-3 with TRBJ1-2; 8 bases line up with TRBD1. The germline V gene encodes CDR1 MNHEY and CDR2 SVGEGT. V trimming: 5 bases; J trimming: 4 bases; junction bases outside the gene matches: 9. CDR3 length equals 15 residues. The CDR3, as DNA: TGTGCCAGCAGTGGGGACAGGAGCTTATCCTATGGCTACACCTTC. The encoded protein is CASSGDRSLSYGYTF.

This clonotype was detected a few times. The gene calls are TRBV20-1 and TRBJ2-7; a weak D match, TRBD1 (5 bases). The CDR3 has 14 residues. Germline assignment: CDR1 DFQATT and CDR2 SNEGSKA (reference sequence). V was cut by 5 bases and J by 6 bases, with 20 bases left in between. CDR3 in amino acids: CSAHDNQRGGEQYF. For the CDR3, the DNA is TGCAGTGCTCACGACAATCAAAGGGGCGGCGAGCAGTACTTC.